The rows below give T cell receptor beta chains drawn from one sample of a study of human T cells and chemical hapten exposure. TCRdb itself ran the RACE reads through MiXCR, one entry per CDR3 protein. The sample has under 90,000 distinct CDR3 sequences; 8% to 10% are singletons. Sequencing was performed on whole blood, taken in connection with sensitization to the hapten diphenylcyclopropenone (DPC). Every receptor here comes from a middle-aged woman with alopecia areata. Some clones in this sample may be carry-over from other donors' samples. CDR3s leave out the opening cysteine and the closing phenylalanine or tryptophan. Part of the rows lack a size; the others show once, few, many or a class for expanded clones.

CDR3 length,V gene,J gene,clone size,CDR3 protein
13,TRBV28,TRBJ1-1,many,ASGAPGTGSTEAF
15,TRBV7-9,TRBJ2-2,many,ASSPGGGPPGTGELF
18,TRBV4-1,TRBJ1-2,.,ASSQDWHDGRVPPSYGYT
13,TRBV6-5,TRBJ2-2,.,ASIGGRENTGELF
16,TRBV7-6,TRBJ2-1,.,ASSLDSAGGGGYNEQF
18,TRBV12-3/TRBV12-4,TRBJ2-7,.,ASRKLSKLKKTGRSYEQY
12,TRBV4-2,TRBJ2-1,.,ASSQDQMIDEQF
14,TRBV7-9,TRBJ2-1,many,ASSFRAGGPYNEQF
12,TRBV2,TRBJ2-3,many,ASSPNGYTDTQY
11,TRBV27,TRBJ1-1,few,ASTGGWNTEAF
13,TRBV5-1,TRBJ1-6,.,ASSLEVTINSPLH
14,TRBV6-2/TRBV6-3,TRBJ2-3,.,ASSYGTSGATDTQY
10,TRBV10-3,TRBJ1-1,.,AIMAENTEAF
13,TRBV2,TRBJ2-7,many,ASSEVRDLSYEQY
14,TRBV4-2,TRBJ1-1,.,ASSPARGGARAEAF
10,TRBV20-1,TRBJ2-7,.,SARTGYNEQY
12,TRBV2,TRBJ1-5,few,ASSSGDSNQPQH
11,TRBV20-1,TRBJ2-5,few,SAQGVGLETQY
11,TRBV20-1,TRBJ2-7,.,SAFTGTGDEQY
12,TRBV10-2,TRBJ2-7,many,ASGPGQGWNEQY
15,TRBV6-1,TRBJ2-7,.,ASSEADTGGRGYEQY
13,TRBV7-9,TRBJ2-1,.,ASSLGRRLYNEQF
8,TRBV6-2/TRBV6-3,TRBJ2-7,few,ATRNIEQY
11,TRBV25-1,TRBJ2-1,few,ATGQGSGMLQF
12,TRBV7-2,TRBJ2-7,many,ASSLVVGGGEQY
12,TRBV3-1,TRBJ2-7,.,ASSSPGTTYEQY
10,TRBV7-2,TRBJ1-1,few,ASAFSNTEAF
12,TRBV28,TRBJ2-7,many,ASSSGGSSYEQY
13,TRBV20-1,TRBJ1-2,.,SARDGRALDYGYT
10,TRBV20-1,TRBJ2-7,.,SARPMTYEQY
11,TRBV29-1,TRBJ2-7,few,SVVSGGAYEQY
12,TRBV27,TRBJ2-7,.,ASSLLDPLGEQY
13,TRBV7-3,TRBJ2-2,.,ASSLKRVPPGELF
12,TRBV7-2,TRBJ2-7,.,ASSYSRDTYEQY
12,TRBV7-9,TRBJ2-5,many,ASSRDRSEETQY
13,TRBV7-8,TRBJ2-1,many,ASSLVGGGDNEQF
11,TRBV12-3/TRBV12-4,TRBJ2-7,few,ASSETVTYEQY
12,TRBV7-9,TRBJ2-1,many,ASNRLEGHNEQF
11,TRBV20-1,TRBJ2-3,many,SAAQGRQDTQY
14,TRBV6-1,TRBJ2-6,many,ASSPDSGTGANVLT
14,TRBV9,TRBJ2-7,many,ASSARTSGDSYEQY
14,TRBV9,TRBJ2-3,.,ASSVELAGGTDTQY
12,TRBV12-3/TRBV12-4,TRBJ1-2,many,ASSHEGINYGYT
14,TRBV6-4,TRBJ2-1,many,ASSDSAGSDPGEQF
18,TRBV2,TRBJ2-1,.,ASSPNFPTLAGGLYNEQF
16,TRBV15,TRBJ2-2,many,ATSRDLAGGSNTGELF
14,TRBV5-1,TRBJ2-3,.,ASSYDRAGGTDTQY
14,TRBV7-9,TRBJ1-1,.,ASSLSLGPDFVEAF
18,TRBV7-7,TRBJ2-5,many,ASSPIEGSGGPNNQETQY
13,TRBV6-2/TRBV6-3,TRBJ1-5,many,ASRDGQTFNQPQH